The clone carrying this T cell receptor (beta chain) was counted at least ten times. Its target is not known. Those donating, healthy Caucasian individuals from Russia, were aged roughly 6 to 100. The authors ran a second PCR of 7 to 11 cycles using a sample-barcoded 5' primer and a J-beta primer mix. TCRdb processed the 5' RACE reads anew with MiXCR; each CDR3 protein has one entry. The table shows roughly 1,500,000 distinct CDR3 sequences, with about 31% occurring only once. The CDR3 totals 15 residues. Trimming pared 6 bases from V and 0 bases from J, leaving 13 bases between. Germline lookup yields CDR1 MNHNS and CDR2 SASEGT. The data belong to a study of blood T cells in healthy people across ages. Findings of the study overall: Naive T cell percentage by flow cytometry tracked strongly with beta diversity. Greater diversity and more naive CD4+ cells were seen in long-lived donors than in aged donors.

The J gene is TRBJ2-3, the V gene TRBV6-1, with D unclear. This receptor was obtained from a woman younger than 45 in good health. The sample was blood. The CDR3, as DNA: TGTGCCAGCAGCGTCGTGGCAACTAGCACAGATACGCAGTATTTT. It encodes CASSVVATSTDTQYF.